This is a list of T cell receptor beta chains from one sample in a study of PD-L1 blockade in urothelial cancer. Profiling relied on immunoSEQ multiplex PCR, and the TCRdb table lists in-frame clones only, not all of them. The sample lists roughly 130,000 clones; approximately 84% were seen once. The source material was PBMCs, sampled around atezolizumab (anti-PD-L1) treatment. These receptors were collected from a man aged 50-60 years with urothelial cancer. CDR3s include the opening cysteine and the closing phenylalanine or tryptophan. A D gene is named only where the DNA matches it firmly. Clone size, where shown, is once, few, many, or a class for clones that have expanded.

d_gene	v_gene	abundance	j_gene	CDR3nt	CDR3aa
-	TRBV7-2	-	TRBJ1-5	TGTGCCAGCAGCTCAGGAATGGGCAATCAGCCCCAGCATTTT	CASSSGMGNQPQHF
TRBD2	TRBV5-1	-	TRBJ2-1	TGCGCCAGCAGCTCCGGGACTAGCGCCTACAATGAGCAGTTCTTC	CASSSGTSAYNEQFF
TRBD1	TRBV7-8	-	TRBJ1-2	TGTGCCAGCAGCTCGCACACAGGGGGCAATGGCTACACCTTC	CASSSHTGGNGYTF
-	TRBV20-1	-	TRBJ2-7	TGCAGTGTTCGGAGGGGTGGCGAGCAGTACTTC	CSVRRGGEQYF
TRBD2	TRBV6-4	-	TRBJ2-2	TGTGCCAGCAGAAAGCGGGAGCTGGCCGGGGAGCTGTTTTTT	CASRKRELAGELFF
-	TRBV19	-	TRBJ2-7	TGTGCCAGTAGTGGTCGAGACAGCTCCTACGAGCAGTACTTC	CASSGRDSSYEQYF
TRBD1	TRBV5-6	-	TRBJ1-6	TGTGCCAGCAGAAGACAGGGGCAGGGTTCACCCCTCCACTTT	CASRRQGQGSPLHF
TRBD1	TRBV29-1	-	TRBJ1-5	TGCAGCGTTGCGACGACAGGGAATCAGCCCCAGCATTTT	CSVATTGNQPQHF
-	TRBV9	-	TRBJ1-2	TGTGCCAGCAGCGTAGGACAGTTATATGGCTACACCTTC	CASSVGQLYGYTF
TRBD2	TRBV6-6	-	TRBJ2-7	TGTGCCAGCAGATCACCCAGTAGCGGGAGTTCCTACGAGCAGTACTTC	CASRSPSSGSSYEQYF
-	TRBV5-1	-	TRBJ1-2	TGCGCCAGCAGCTTGGGTGCCCCGAGTAACTATGGCTACACCTTC	CASSLGAPSNYGYTF
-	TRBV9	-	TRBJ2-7	TGTGCCAGCAGCGTAGGCGACACCCCCTACGAGCAGTACTTC	CASSVGDTPYEQYF
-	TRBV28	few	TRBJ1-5	TGTGCCAGCAGACAAGGGGATCAGCCCCAGCATTTT	CASRQGDQPQHF
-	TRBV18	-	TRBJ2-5	TGTGCCACCCAACCCAGTACAGGGAAAGCGACCCAGTACTTC	CATQPSTGKATQYF
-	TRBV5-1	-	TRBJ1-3	TGCGCCAGCAGCCCTTCGGTAGGGGGTGGCGCTGGAAACACCATATATTTT	CASSPSVGGGAGNTIYF
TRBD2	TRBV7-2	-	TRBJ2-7	TGTGCCAGCAGCTTAGGTGGCGGGAGGAGCGAGCAGTACTTC	CASSLGGGRSEQYF
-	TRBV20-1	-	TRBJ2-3	TGCAGTGCACTAGATACGCAGTATTTT	CSALDTQYF
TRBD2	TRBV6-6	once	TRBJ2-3	TGTGCCAGCAGGCGGGAGGACCCAGATACGCAGTATTTT	CASRREDPDTQYF
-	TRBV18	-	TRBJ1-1	TGTGCCAGCTCAGCAGAGACTGCTGGCGCTTTCTTT	CASSAETAGAFF
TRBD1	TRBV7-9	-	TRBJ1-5	TGTGCCAGCAGCCAAGGGACAGGAAGTAATCAGCCCCAGCATTTT	CASSQGTGSNQPQHF
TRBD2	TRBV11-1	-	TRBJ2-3	TGTGCCAGCAGCCTATCCTGGCGGGAGGGGGCAGATACGCAGTATTTT	CASSLSWREGADTQYF
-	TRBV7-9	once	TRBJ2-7	TGTGCCAGCAGCTCGGGATACAAGGACCAAAAGTACGAGCAGTACTTC	CASSSGYKDQKYEQYF
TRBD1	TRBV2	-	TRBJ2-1	TGTGCCAGCAGGGAGACGTTAGCGTTCGCAGTAGACAGGGACAATGAGCAGTTCTTC	CASRETLAFAVDRDNEQFF
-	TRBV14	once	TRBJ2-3	TGTGCCAGCAGCCCTTATTTAGCACGAAACACAGATACGCAGTATTTT	CASSPYLARNTDTQYF
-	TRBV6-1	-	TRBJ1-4	TGTGCCAGCAGTGAATTCGGGGGAACTAATGAAAAACTGTTTTTT	CASSEFGGTNEKLFF
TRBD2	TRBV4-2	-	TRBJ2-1	TGTGCCAGCAGCCAAGAGGGGACTAAGAATGAGCAGTTCTTC	CASSQEGTKNEQFF
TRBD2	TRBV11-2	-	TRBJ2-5	TGTGCCAGCAGTTCACCGGGACTAGGGGGGGAGACCCAGTACTTC	CASSSPGLGGETQYF
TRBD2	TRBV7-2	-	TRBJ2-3	TGTGCCAGCAGCTTTAGCGGGAGGGCCAGAGATACGCAGTATTTT	CASSFSGRARDTQYF
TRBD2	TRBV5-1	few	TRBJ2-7	TGCGCCAGCAGCTTGGCCGAGGGGACTAGCGGGTACGAGCAGTACTTC	CASSLAEGTSGYEQYF
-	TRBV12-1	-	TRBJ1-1	TGTGCCAGCCCGCCACAGGGGAGGACTGAAGCTTTCTTT	CASPPQGRTEAFF
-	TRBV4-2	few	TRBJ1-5	TGTGCCAGCAGCCAAGGGGGACTGAGCAATCAGCCCCAGCATTTT	CASSQGGLSNQPQHF
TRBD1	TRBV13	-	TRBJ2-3	TGTGCCAGCAGCTTGGGACAGGGCCCAGATACGCAGTATTTT	CASSLGQGPDTQYF
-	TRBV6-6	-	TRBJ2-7	TGTGCCAGCAGAGATAGCGGTTACTCCTACGAGCAGTACTTC	CASRDSGYSYEQYF